The TCR beta chain described here comes from a study of follicular helper T cells after annual influenza vaccination. Sequencing of TCRB used Survey level resolution. Using immunoSEQ multiplex PCR, the repertoire was profiled, and TCRdb retains in-frame clones only, with some absent. The repertoire consists of 28,000 or so clones, with approximately 81% occurring once and the leading ten covering 1% to 1.5%. The time point denotes: 2014-2015 season, pre-vaccination. Vaccine contraindications, substance abuse, HIV/AIDS, active malignancy and active illness excluded donors. Study findings and constraints: ICOS+CD38+ cTfh clonality change tracked circulating plasmablast frequency change.

The germline V and J ends were trimmed by 4 bases and 4 bases, with 16 bases remaining between them. The CDR3 is 16 amino acids. Germline CDR1 and CDR2: MNHEY and SMNVEV (reference sequence). Comment on this clone: The antigen remains undetermined.

This chain uses TRBV27 with TRBJ2-2; D is perhaps TRBD1 (6 bases). Sample: CXCR5+ CD38- circulating T follicular helper cells from blood, taken on the day of influenza vaccination. The subset denotes: circulating Tfh, non-naive CD4+CXCR5+PD-1+ (ICOS+CD38+ or ICOS-CD38-). The source of this sequence is an adult who received the influenza vaccine. CDR3 coding DNA: TGTGCCAGCAGTTCTAACAGGGTTCTTGGCACCGGGGAGCTGTTTTTT. This sequence encodes CASSSNRVLGTGELFF.